This TCR beta chain was retrieved from a study of identical twins. Findings of the study overall: It was cross-sectional statistical analysis, not following the same donors, that the conclusions relied on. Twin pairs' shared out-of-frame alpha sequences were enriched in low generation probability.

Each donor was a healthy Caucasian. In this sample, this clonotype turned up many times. Its specificity is not known. MiXCR, run by TCRdb on the 5' RACE reads, gives a single entry per CDR3 protein. Here the sample spans 300,000 to 400,000 distinct CDR3 sequences, 9% to 15% being singletons. This same sample was also part of a study on yellow fever vaccine responses in identical twins.

The sequence derives from a woman aged 18-30 years in good health. Sequencing was carried out using CD8+ T cells sorted from blood.

This CDR3 reads CSALVYPSREGGNEQFF. The DNA for the CDR3 is TGCAGTGCACTAGTTTACCCCTCGAGAGAAGGAGGCAATGAGCAGTTCTTC. The V call is TRBV20-1, the J call TRBJ2-1; D possibly corresponds to TRBD2 (5 bases). This CDR3 has 17 residues. In germline, CDR1 is DFQATT, CDR2 SNEGSKA (reference sequence). The ends were cut back, 6 bases at V and 6 bases at J, with 27 bases in the middle.